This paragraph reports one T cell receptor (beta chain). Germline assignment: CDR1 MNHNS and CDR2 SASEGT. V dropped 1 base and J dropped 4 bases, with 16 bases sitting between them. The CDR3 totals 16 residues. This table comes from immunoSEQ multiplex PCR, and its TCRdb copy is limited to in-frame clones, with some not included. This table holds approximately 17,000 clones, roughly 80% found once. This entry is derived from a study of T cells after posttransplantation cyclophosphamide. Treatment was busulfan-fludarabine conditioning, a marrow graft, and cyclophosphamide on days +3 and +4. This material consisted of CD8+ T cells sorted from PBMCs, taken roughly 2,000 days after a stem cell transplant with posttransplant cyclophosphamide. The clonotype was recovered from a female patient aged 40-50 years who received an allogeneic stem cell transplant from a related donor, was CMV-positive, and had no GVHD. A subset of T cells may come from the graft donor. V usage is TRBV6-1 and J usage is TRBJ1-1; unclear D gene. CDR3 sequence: CASSEEIVTLVTEAFF. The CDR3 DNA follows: TGTGCCAGCAGTGAAGAAATAGTCACTCTGGTCACTGAAGCTTTCTTT.